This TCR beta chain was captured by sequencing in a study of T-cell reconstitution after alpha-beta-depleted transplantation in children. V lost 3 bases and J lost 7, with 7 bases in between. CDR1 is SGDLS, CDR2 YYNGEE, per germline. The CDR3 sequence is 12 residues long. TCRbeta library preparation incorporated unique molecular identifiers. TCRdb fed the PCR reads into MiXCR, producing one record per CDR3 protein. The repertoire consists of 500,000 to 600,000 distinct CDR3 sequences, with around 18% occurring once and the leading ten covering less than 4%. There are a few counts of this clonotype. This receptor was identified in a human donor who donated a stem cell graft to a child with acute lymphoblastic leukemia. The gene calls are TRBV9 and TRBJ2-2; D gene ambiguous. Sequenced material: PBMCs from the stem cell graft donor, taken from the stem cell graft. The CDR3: CASSAVGGELFF. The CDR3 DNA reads TGTGCCAGCAGCGCCGTCGGCGGGGAGCTGTTTTTT.